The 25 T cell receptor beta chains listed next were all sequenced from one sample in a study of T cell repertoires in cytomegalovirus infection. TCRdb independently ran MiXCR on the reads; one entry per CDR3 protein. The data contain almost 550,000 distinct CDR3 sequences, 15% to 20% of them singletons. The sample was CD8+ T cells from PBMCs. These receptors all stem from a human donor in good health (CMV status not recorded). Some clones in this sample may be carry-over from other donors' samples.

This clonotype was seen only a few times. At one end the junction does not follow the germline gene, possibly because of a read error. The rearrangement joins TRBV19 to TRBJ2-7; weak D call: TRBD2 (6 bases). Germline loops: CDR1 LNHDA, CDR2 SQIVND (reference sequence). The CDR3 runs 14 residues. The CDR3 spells CASSIGGSSYEQYF. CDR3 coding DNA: TGTGCCAGCAGTATTGGGGGGAGCTCCTACGAGCAGTACTTC.

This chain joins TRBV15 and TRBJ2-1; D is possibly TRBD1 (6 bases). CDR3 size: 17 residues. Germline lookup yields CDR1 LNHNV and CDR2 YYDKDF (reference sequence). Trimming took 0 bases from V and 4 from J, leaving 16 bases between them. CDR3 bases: TGTGCCACCAGCAGAGATTATGGTAGGGGGTCGTACAATGAGCAGTTCTTC. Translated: CATSRDYGRGSYNEQFF.

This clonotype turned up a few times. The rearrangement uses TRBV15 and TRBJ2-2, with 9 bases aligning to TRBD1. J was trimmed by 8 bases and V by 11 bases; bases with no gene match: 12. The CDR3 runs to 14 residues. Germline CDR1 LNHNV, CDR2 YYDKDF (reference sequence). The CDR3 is CAFNQDRGLGELFF. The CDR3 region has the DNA TGTGCCTTCAACCAGGACAGGGGCCTAGGGGAGCTGTTTTTT.

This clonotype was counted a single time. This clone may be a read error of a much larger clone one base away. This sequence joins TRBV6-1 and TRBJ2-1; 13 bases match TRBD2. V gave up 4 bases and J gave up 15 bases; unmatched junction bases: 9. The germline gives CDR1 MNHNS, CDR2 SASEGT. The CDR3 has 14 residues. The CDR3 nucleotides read TGTGCCAGCAGTGGGGGACTAGCGGGGTTGTTACGGTTCTTC. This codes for CASSGGLAGLLRFF.

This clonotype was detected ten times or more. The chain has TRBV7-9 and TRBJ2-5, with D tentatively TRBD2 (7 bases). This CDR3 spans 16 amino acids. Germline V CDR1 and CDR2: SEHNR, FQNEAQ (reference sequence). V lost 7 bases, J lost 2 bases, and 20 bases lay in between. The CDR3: CASTLLGGGPQETQYF. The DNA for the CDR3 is TGTGCCAGCACCCTACTAGGGGGGGGACCGCAAGAGACCCAGTACTTC.

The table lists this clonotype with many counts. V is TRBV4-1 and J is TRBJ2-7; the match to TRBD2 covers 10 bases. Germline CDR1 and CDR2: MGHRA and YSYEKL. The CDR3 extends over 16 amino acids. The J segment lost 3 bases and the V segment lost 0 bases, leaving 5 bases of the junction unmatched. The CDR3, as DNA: TGCGCCAGCAGCCAAGATTCGCCTAGCGGGAGCTACGAGCAGTACTTC. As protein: CASSQDSPSGSYEQYF.

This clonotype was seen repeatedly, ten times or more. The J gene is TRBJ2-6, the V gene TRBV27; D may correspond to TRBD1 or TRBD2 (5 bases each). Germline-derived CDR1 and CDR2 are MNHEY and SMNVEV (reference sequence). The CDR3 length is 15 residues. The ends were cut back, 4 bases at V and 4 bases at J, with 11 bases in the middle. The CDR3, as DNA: TGTGCCAGCAGTTACGGGGCGCGCGGGGCCAACGTCCTGACTTTC. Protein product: CASSYGARGANVLTF.

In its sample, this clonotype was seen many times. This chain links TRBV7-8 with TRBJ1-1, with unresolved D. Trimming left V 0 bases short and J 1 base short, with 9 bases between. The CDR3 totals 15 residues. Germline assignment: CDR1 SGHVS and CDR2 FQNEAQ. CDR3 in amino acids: CASSLAIDGNTEAFF. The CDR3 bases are TGTGCCAGCAGCTTAGCTATCGACGGGAACACTGAAGCTTTCTTT.

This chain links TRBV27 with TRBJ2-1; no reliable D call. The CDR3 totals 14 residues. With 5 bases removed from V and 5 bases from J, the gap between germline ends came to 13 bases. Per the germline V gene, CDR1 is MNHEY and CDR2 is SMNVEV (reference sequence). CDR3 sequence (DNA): TGTGCCAGCAGTGCCGCCGGGTCACACAATGAGCAGTTCTTC. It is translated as CASSAAGSHNEQFF.

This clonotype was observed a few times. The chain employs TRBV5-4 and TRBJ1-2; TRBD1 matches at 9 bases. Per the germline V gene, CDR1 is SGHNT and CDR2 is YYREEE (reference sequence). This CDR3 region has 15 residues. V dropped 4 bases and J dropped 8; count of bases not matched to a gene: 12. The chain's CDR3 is CASSPITGGRDGYTF. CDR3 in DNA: TGTGCCAGCAGCCCTATAACAGGGGGCAGGGACGGCTACACCTTC. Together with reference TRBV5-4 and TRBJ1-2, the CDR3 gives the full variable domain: ETGVTQSPTHLIKTRGQQVTLRCSSQSGHNTVSWYQQALGQGPQFIFQYYREEENGRGNFPPRFSGLQFPNYSSELNVNALELDDSALYLCASSPITGGRDGYTFGSGTRLTVV.

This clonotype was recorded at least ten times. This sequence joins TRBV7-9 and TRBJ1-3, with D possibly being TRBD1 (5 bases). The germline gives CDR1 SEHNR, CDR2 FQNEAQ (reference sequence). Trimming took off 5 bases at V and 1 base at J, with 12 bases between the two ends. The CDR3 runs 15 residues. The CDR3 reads CASSGNPGSGNTIYF. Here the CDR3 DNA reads TGTGCCAGCAGCGGCAACCCAGGGTCTGGAAACACCATATATTTT. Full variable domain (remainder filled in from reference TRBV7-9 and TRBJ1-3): DTGVSQNPRHKITKRGQNVTFRCDPISEHNRLYWYRQTLGQGPEFLTYFQNEAQLEKSRLLSDRFSAERPKGSFSTLEIQRTEQGDSAMYLCASSGNPGSGNTIYFGEGSWLTVV.

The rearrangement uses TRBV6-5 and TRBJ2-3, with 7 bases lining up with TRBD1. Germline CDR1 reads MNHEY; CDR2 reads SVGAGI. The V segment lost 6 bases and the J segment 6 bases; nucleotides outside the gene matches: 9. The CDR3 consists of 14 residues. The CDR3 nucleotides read TGTGCCAGCAGGCCCGGGACAGCGCAGGATACGCAGTATTTT. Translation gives CASRPGTAQDTQYF.

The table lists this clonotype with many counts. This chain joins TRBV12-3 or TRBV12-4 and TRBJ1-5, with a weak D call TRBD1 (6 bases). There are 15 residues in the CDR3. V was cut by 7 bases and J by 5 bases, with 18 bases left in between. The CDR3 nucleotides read TGTGCCAGCACCCTAGACAGGTACAAACATCAGCCCCAGCATTTT. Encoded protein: CASTLDRYKHQPQHF.

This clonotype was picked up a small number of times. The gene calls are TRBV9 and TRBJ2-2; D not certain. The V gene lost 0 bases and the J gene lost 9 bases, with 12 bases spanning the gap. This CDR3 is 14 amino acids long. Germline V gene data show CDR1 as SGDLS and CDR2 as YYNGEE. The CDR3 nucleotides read TGTGCCAGCAGCGTAGTGGATTCGGAACGGGAGCTGTTTTTT. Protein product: CASSVVDSERELFF.

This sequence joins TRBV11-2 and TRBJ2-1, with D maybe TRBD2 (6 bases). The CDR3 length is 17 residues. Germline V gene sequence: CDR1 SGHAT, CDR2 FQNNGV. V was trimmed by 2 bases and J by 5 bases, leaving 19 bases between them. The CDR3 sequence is CASSLYGLSYPHNEQFF. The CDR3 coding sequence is TGTGCCAGCAGCTTATACGGACTATCCTACCCGCACAATGAGCAGTTCTTC.

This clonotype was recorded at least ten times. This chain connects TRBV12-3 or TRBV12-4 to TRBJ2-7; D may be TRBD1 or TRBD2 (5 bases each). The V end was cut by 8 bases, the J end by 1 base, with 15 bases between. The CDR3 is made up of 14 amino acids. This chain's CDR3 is CASRGSIVSYEQYF. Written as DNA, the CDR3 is TGTGCCAGCCGGGGCTCTATCGTTTCCTACGAGCAGTACTTC.

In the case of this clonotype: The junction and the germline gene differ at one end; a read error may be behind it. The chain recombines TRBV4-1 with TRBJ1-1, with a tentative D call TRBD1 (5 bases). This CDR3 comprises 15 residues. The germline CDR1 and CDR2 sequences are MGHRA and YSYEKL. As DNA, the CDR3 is TGCGCCAGCAGCCAGGACCGCACCGGGGGGACTGACGCTTTCTTT. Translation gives CASSQDRTGGTDAFF.

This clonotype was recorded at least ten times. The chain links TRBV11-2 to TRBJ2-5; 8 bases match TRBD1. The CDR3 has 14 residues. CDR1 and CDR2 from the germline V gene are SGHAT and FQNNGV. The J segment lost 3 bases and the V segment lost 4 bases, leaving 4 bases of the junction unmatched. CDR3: CASSSPQGEETQYF. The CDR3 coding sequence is TGTGCCAGCAGCTCACCACAGGGGGAAGAGACCCAGTACTTC.

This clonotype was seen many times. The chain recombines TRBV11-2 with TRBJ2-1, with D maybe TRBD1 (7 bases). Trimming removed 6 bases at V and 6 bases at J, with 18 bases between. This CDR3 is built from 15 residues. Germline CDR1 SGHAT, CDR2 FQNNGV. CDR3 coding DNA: TGTGCCAGCAGTACAGGGGTTCAGGGAGGCAATGAGCAGTTCTTC. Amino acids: CASSTGVQGGNEQFF.

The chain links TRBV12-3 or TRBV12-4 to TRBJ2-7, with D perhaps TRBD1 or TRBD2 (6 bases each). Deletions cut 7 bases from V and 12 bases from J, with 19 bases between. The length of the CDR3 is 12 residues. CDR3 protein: CASTSGGLRRYF. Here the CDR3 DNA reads TGTGCCAGCACCTCCGGGGGCTTGCGAAGGTACTTC.

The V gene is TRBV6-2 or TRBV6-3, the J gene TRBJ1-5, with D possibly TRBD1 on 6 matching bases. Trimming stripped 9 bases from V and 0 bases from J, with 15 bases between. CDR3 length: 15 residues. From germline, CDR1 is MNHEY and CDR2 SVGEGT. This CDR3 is CASYPQGYSNQPQHF. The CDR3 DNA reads TGTGCCAGTTACCCACAGGGATATAGCAATCAGCCCCAGCATTTT.

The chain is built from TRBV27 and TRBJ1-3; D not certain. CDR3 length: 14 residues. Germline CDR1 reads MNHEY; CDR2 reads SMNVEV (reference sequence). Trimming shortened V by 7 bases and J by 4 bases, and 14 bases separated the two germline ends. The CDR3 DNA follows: TGTGCCAGCACCAACGGGTTTTCCGGAAACACCATATATTTT. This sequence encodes CASTNGFSGNTIYF.

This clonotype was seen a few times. CDR3 coding DNA: TGTGCCAGCAGTGCCGGGACTGCCTTGGGGCGCAATGAGCAGTTCTTC. It translates to CASSAGTALGRNEQFF. This chain uses TRBV9 with TRBJ2-1; D is perhaps TRBD2 (6 bases). Germline assignment: CDR1 SGDLS and CDR2 YYNGEE. Between the trimmed V and J ends, which lost 5 bases and 6 bases, there was a span of 21 bases. This CDR3 has 16 amino acids. The full variable domain, completed using reference TRBV9 and TRBJ2-1, is DSGVTQTPKHLITATGQRVTLRCSPRSGDLSVYWYQQSLDQGLQFLIQYYNGEERAKGNILERFSAQQFPDLHSELNLSSLELGDSALYFCASSAGTALGRNEQFFGPGTRLTVL.

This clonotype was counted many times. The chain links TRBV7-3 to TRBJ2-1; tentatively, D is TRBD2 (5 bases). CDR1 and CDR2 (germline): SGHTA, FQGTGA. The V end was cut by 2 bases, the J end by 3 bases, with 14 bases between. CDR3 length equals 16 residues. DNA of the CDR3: TGTGCCAGCAGCTTATCGGCGGGCACTTACTACAATGAGCAGTTCTTC. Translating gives CASSLSAGTYYNEQFF.

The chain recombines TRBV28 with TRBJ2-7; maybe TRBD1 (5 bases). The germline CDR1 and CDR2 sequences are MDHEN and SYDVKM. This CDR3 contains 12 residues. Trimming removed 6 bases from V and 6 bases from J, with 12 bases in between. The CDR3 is CASRDGHIEQYF. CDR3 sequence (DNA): TGTGCCAGCAGGGACGGACATATCGAGCAGTACTTC.